What follows describes a single TCR beta chain. V was trimmed by 8 bases and J by 7 bases, leaving 15 bases between them. This CDR3 is 11 amino acids long. The V gene's germline CDR1 is DFQATT and CDR2 SNEGSKA (reference sequence). The data belong to a study of T-cell reconstitution after alpha-beta-depleted transplantation in children. Unique molecular identifiers tagged the TCRbeta library. TCRdb fed the PCR reads into MiXCR, producing one record per CDR3 protein. The repertoire holds just under 550,000 distinct CDR3 sequences, around 19% seen once, with 2.5% to 4% in the top ten. The clonotype was recovered from a human donor who donated a stem cell graft to a child with acute lymphoblastic leukemia. The J gene is TRBJ2-7, the V gene TRBV20-1, with D possibly being TRBD1 (6 bases). Here the sequenced sample was PBMCs from the stem cell graft donor, taken from the stem cell graft. The CDR3 protein is CSRDIVREQYF. CDR3 coding DNA: TGCAGTAGGGACATTGTCCGAGAGCAGTACTTC.